This T cell receptor beta chain comes out of a study of vaccination and CD4 T cells after COVID-19. Study-level results: Median SARS-CoV-2-reactive clonotypes rose from approximately 23 to 38, not significantly.

Specified treatment: approximately 9-day PBMC culture with coronavirus spike peptide pools or control peptides (ViraFEST assay). TCRs were sequenced by ViraFEST after antigen-specific T cells had been expanded with peptide pools. Each well held two million PBMCs in IL-2 (about 9.5 IU/ml) medium with 10 ug/ml peptide pools. CDR1 and CDR2 from the germline V gene are MNHNS and SASEGT. This CDR3 spans 16 amino acids. After removal of 4 bases from V and 0 bases from J, the junction contained 6 bases not matched to a gene. Oncomine TCR Beta short-read sequencing was applied to DNA from cultured CD4+ T cells. TCRdb redid the calling of the PCR reads with MiXCR, one entry per CDR3 protein. The table lists approximately 4,100 distinct CDR3 sequences, about 20% of them singletons. This clonotype was found a few times. The antigen is not known.

This TCR was sampled from a human donor who had recovered from COVID-19. The chain carries TRBV6-1 and TRBJ2-1; 7 bases fit TRBD1. Sequencing was carried out using CD4+ T cells from blood, cultured in vitro. CDR3 residues: CASSALGTASYNEQFF. CDR3 coding DNA: TGTGCCAGCAGTGCCCTAGGGACAGCCTCCTACAATGAGCAGTTCTTC.